One sample yielded the 10 T cell receptor beta chains listed below, sequenced in a study of read filtering for tumor transcriptome and immune sequencing. The library was built from about 400 ng RNA with molecular barcoded adaptors for alpha/delta and beta/gamma chains. TCRdb used MiXCR to reprocess the reads, holding one entry per CDR3 protein. The sample lists some 48,000 distinct CDR3 sequences, roughly 19% occurring once. Sequencing input: a population of CD138-negative cells sorted from bone marrow. The receptors were sampled from a donor over 35 with multiple myeloma.

This clonotype was detected ten times or more. This sequence joins TRBV20-1 and TRBJ2-3; 8 bases match TRBD2. The CDR3 covers 16 residues. The germline V gene has CDR1 DFQATT and CDR2 SNEGSKA (reference sequence). After removal of 5 bases from V and 5 bases from J, the junction contained 15 bases not matched to a gene. CDR3 DNA sequence: TGCAGTGCTCCGCCCTGGGTAGCGGGAAGTCTAGATACGCAGTATTTT. Residues: CSAPPWVAGSLDTQYF.

In the case of this clonotype: This may be a read error: a much more frequent sequence differs by one nucleotide. V is TRBV6-5 and J is TRBJ2-5; 7 nucleotides agree with TRBD2. In germline, CDR1 is MNHEY, CDR2 SVGAGI. This CDR3 is 14 amino acids long. The CDR3 loop reads CASSPPGGMETRYF. Here the CDR3 DNA reads TGTGCCAGCAGTCCCCCGGGAGGCATGGAGACCCGGTACTTC.

This clonotype has only a few counts. This sequence joins TRBV5-4 and TRBJ2-1; TRBD2 aligns across 7 bases. CDR1 SGHNT and CDR2 YYREEE come from the germline V gene (reference sequence). With 4 bases clipped from V and 7 bases from J, the junction kept 5 bases outside the gene matches. The CDR3 consists of 13 residues. CDR3 nucleotide sequence: TGTGCCAGCAGCCTAGCGGAACAAAATGAGCAGTTCTTC. This codes for CASSLAEQNEQFF. Drawing the rest from reference TRBV5-4 and TRBJ2-1, the complete variable domain is ETGVTQSPTHLIKTRGQQVTLRCSSQSGHNTVSWYQQALGQGPQFIFQYYREEENGRGNFPPRFSGLQFPNYSSELNVNALELDDSALYLCASSLAEQNEQFFGPGTRLTVL.

Concerning this clonotype itself: The CDR3 carries no conserved terminal phenylalanine or tryptophan, so it likely arises from a read error. This chain connects TRBV4-2 to TRBJ2-5, with 12 bases aligning to TRBD2. The V gene end was trimmed by 0 bases and the J gene end by 4 bases; junction bases not matched to a gene: 3. The CDR3 is made up of 16 amino acids. Germline CDR1 is LGHNA and CDR2 is YNFKEQ. This CDR3 is CASSQETSGSRETQYL. The CDR3, as DNA: TGTGCCAGCAGCCAAGAGACTAGCGGGAGTAGAGAGACCCAGTACCTC.

With regard to this clonotype: This clone may be a read error of a much larger clone one base away. Because it lacks the conserved phenylalanine or tryptophan at the end, this CDR3 is likely a read error. The chain is built from TRBV7-2 and TRBJ2-2; possibly TRBD1 for D (6 bases). Looked up from germline, CDR1 is SGHTA and CDR2 is FQGNSA. This CDR3 has 14 amino acids. Trimming removed 8 bases from V and 4 bases from J, with 14 bases in between. The CDR3 loop reads CASSPGQTTGELFL. CDR3 nucleotides: TGTGCCAGCTCCCCCGGACAGACCACCGGGGAGCTGTTTCTT.

This clonotype was observed many times. The J gene is TRBJ2-1, the V gene TRBV28; no reliable D call. This CDR3 is 15 amino acids long. CDR1 is MDHEN and CDR2 is SYDVKM in the germline V gene. Trimming cost V 3 bases and J 6 bases, with 15 bases left between them. The CDR3, as DNA: TGTGCCAGCAGTTTCCCTAGGGCCGGCGTCAATGAGCAGTTCTTC. It encodes CASSFPRAGVNEQFF.

At least ten counts were recorded for this clonotype. V usage is TRBV13 and J usage is TRBJ2-2; 7 bases match TRBD2. Per germline, CDR1 PRHDT and CDR2 FYEKMQ (reference sequence). The CDR3 runs 15 residues. V trimming: 2 bases; J trimming: 4 bases; junction bases outside the gene matches: 4. CDR3 region: CASSLWLAATGELFF. In DNA form, the CDR3 reads TGTGCCAGCAGCTTATGGCTAGCGGCCACCGGGGAGCTGTTTTTT.

The chain is built from TRBV12-3 or TRBV12-4 and TRBJ1-1; the match to TRBD1 covers 8 bases. J was trimmed by 0 bases and V by 4 bases; bases with no gene match: 1. CDR3 length: 14 residues. As DNA, the CDR3 is TGTGCCAGCAGTTGGGACAGGTTGAACACTGAAGCTTTCTTT. Its translation: CASSWDRLNTEAFF.

The table lists this clonotype with many counts. The chain carries TRBV6-2 or TRBV6-3 and TRBJ2-1, with D possibly matching TRBD2 (6 bases). With 2 bases removed from V and 6 bases from J, the gap between germline ends came to 11 bases. The germline gives CDR1 MNHEY, CDR2 SVGEGT. The CDR3 spans 14 residues. The CDR3 DNA sequence: TGTGCCAGCAGTTACGGCGGGACCTTCAATGAGCAGTTCTTC. Amino acids: CASSYGGTFNEQFF.

This clonotype was seen repeatedly, ten times or more. The J gene is TRBJ2-3, the V gene TRBV6-6; D gene ambiguous. Germline V gene data show CDR1 as MNHNY and CDR2 as SVGAGI (reference sequence). Trimming removed 7 bases at V and 0 bases at J, with 8 bases between. CDR3 length: 13 amino acids. DNA of the CDR3: TGTGCCAGCACCCTAGACAGCACAGATACGCAGTATTTT. Protein sequence: CASTLDSTDTQYF.